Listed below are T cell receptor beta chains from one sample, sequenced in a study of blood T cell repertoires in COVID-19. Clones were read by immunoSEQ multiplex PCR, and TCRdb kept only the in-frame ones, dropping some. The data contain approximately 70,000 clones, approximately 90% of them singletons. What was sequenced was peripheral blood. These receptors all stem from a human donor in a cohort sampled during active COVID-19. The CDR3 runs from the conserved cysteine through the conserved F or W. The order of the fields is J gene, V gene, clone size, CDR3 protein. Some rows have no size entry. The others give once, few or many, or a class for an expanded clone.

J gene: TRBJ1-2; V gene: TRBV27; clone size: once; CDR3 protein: CASGRDRGYGYTF
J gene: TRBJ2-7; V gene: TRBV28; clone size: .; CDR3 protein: CASSRQGYEQYF
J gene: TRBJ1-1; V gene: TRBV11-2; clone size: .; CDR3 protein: CASSLVFYRTGGTEAFF
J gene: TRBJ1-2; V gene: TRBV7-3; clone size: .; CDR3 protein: CASSSRQGVYGYTF
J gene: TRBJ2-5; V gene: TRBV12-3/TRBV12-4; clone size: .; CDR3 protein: CASTVAGQETQYF
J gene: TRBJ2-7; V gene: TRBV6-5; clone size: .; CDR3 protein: CASSSGDEQYF
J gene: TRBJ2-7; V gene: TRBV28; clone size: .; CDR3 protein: CASGLAEIYEQYF
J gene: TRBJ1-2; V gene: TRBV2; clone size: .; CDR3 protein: CASIVTGWRANYGYTF
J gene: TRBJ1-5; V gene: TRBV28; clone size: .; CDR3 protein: CASQLRGEGNQPQHF
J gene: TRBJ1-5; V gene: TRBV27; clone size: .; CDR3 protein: CASSFGRYQPQHF
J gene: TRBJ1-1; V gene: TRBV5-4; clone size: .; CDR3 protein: CAVIKGFSGNTEAFF
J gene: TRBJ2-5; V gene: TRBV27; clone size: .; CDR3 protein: CASSRALGSETQYF
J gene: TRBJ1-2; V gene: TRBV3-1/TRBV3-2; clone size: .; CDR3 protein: CASSHPHWGIYGYTF
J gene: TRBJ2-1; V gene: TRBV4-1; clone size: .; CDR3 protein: CASSQDRREAYNEQFF
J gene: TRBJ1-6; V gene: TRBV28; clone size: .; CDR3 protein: CASSSPGTVNSPLHF
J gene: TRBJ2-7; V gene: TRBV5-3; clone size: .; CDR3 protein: CARSTQAGGNHEQYF
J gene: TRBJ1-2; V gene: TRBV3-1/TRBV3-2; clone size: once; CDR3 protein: CASSQISGVNYGYTF
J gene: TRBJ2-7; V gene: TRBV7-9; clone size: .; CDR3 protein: CASSYSREGFGEQYF
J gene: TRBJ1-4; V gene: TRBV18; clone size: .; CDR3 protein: CASSPGGNEKLFF
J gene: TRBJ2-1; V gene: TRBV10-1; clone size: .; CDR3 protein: CASSSLRGSSYNEQFF
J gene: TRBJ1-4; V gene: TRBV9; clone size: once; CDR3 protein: CASGGAATNEKLFF
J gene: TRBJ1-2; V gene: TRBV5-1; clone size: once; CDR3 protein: CASSLDGANYGYTF
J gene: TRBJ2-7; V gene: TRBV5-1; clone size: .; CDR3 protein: CASSFHSGGGAEQYF
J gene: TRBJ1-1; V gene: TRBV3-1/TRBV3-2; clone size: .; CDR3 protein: CASSQDGWAGPAEAFF
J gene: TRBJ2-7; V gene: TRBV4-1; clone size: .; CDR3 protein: CASSQSGTGAYEQYF
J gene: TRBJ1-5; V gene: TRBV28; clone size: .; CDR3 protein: CASSFGSNQPQHF
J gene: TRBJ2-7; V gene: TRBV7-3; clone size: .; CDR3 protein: CASSPAGGHEQYF
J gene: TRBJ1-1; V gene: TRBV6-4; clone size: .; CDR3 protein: CASSEGANTEAFF
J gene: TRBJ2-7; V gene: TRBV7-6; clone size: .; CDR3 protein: CASSQFLGQASSYEQYF
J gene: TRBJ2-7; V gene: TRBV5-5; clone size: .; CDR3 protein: CASSLRTGGHEQYF
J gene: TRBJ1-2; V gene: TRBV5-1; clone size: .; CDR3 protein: CASSLDASYGYTF
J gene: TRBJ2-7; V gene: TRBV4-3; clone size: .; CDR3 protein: CASSQGVGDSYEQYF
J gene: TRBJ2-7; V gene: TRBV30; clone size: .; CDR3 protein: CAWRRGQGIYEQYF
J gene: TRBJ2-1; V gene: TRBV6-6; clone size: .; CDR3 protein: CASTRDLRDARQFF
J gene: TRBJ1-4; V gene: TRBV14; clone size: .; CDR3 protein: CASSQDFGRGATNEKLFF
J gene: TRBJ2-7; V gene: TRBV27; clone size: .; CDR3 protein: CASSSPSTSAGREQYF
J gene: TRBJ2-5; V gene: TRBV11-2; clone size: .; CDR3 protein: CASSLAGTSHETQYF
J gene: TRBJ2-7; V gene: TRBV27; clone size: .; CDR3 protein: CASTSATGQVLGEQYF
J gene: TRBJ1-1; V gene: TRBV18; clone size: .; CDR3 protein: CASSPSPQYTEAFF
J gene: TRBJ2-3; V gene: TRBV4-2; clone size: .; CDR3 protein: CASSPYYASTDTQYF
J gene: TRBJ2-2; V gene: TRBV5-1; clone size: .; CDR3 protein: CASSLEGAAGELFF
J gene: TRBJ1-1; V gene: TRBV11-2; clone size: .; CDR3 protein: CASSPHSRTGNTEAFF
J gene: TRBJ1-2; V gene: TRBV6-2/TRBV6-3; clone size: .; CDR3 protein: CASSYGWTGGADGYTF
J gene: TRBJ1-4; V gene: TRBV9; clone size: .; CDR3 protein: CASSGGPIPGVTNEKLFF
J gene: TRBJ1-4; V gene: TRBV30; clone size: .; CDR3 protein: CAWRGRLGEKLFF
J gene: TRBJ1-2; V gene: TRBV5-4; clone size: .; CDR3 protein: CASSGGQGERYGYTF
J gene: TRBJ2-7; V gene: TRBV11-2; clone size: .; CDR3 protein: CASSLHLQGSSYEQYF
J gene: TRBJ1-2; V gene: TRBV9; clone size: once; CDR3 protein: CASSVLGRGYTF
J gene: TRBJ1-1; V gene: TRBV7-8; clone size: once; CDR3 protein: CASSYLPGQGARVEAFF
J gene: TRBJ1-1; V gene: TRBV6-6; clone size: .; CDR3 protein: CASSYPTGVGDTEAFF
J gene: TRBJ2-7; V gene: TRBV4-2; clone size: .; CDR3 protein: CASSQARVSYEQYF
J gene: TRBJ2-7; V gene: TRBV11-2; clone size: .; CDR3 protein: CASSFARGGYEQYF